The TCR beta chain described here comes from a study of OX40 agonist ivuxolimab in advanced cancers. Background on the study: Partial responses were achieved by three patients: one hepatocellular carcinoma, two cutaneous melanoma.

The CDR3 totals 14 residues. CDR1 and CDR2 (germline): MNHEY, SMNVEV (reference sequence). Deletions cut 5 bases from V and 1 base from J, with 11 bases between. The study, taken as a whole, reports: Among T cells, CD8+ cells averaged more expanded clones than CD4+ cells.

Libraries were prepared by immunoSEQ multiplex PCR; TCRdb keeps only in-frame clonotypes and omits some of them. The repertoire has around 70,000 clones, roughly 80% of them found once; the top ten carry around 6.7%. As regards this clone: The antigen remains undetermined.

Material: CD4+ or CD8+ T cells sorted from blood, obtained in a trial of the OX40 agonist ivuxolimab. The receptor was derived from an adult with an advanced solid tumor such as melanoma, head and neck, liver or kidney cancer. The gene calls are TRBV27 and TRBJ1-2; D is perhaps TRBD1 (6 bases). DNA of the CDR3: TGTGCCAGCAGTGCGGACAGCTATAACTATGGCTACACCTTC. Protein sequence: CASSADSYNYGYTF.